This T cell receptor beta chain originates from a study of cytomegalovirus exposure and HLA in healthy donors. Overall study findings and caveats: Segments of the TCR beta V type were, in most cases, productive about 87% or about 30% of the time in an earlier analysis.

The PCR had 60 Vbeta and 13 Jbeta primers. The table came from immunoSEQ multiplex PCR; TCRdb's copy has only in-frame clones and leaves some out. Among roughly 100,000 clones, roughly three quarters were seen once, and the ten largest hold about 5.7%. The V end lost 7 bases, the J end lost 3 bases, and 20 bases lay between the germline ends. This CDR3 has 16 residues. Germline V gene data show CDR1 as MNHEY and CDR2 as SMNVEV (reference sequence). On this clone: The antigen remains unidentified.

The chain employs TRBV27 and TRBJ2-3; possible D gene TRBD1, 6 bases. Sequencing input: PBMCs. The TCR comes from a male donor in good health and CMV-seronegative. CDR3 sequence reads: CASKPPGVYRTDTQYF. The DNA of the CDR3 is TGTGCCAGCAAACCTCCAGGGGTATATCGGACAGATACGCAGTATTTT.